These T cell receptor beta chains were read from a single sample in a study of blood T cell repertoires in COVID-19. Generated by immunoSEQ multiplex PCR, the TCRdb table keeps only in-frame clones and is missing some. The table shows approximately 46,000 clones, with more than 80% occurring only once. Sequenced sample: peripheral blood. The source is a man in his 70s with active COVID-19. Each CDR3 is given with its conserved first and last residue. The order of the fields is clone size, D gene, V gene, J gene, CDR3 protein, CDR3 DNA. The D gene is left open where the match is weak. Clone size is not always given. Where it is, it says once, few, many or a class for expanded clones.

size: -; D: -; V: TRBV2; J: TRBJ2-7; CDR3: CASKRGIFYEQYF; DNA: TGTGCCAGCAAAAGAGGGATCTTCTACGAGCAGTACTTC
size: -; D: TRBD1; V: TRBV29-1; J: TRBJ1-2; CDR3: CSANPGTGSHGYTF; DNA: TGCAGCGCCAACCCTGGGACAGGGAGTCATGGCTACACCTTC
size: -; D: -; V: TRBV30; J: TRBJ2-7; CDR3: CAWSGTSYEQYF; DNA: TGTGCCTGGAGTGGCACATCCTACGAGCAGTACTTC
size: -; D: TRBD1; V: TRBV2; J: TRBJ1-1; CDR3: CASSEGGDRVTTEAFF; DNA: TGTGCCAGCAGTGAGGGGGGGGACAGGGTGACCACTGAAGCTTTCTTT
size: -; D: TRBD1; V: TRBV19; J: TRBJ1-3; CDR3: CASSNRGQGMGSSGNTIYF; DNA: TGTGCCAGTAGTAACAGGGGACAAGGAATGGGGAGCTCTGGAAACACCATATATTTT
size: -; D: TRBD2; V: TRBV5-6; J: TRBJ2-1; CDR3: CASSHRTRGNEQFF; DNA: TGTGCCAGCAGCCACAGGACTAGGGGAAATGAGCAGTTCTTC
size: -; D: TRBD2; V: TRBV29-1; J: TRBJ2-5; CDR3: CSVELRGFEVETQYF; DNA: TGCAGCGTTGAATTGCGGGGGTTTGAAGTAGAGACCCAGTACTTC
size: -; D: TRBD1; V: TRBV10-3; J: TRBJ1-1; CDR3: CAISETGGATEAFF; DNA: TGTGCCATCAGTGAGACAGGGGGAGCAACTGAAGCTTTCTTT
size: -; D: TRBD1; V: TRBV19; J: TRBJ1-5; CDR3: CASSRGQGRELGNQPQHF; DNA: TGTGCCAGTAGTCGGGGACAGGGACGGGAGTTGGGGAATCAGCCCCAGCATTTT
size: -; D: TRBD2; V: TRBV29-1; J: TRBJ2-7; CDR3: CSVYLTSGVGEQYF; DNA: TGCAGCGTTTACCTGACTAGCGGGGTCGGCGAGCAGTACTTC
size: -; D: TRBD2; V: TRBV6-5; J: TRBJ2-3; CDR3: CASSYDAGVNTDTQYF; DNA: TGTGCCAGCAGTTACGATGCGGGGGTGAACACAGATACGCAGTATTTT
size: -; D: TRBD2; V: TRBV4-1; J: TRBJ2-1; CDR3: CASSQHTGRASNNEQFF; DNA: TGCGCCAGCAGCCAACACACCGGGAGGGCATCGAACAATGAGCAGTTCTTC
size: -; D: -; V: TRBV2; J: TRBJ2-7; CDR3: CASSYYYEQYF; DNA: TGTGCCAGCAGTTACTACTACGAGCAGTACTTC
size: -; D: -; V: TRBV7-2; J: TRBJ2-7; CDR3: CASSQPPPSTVKAF; DNA: TGTGCCAGCAGCCAGCCCCCCCCATCGACAGTAAAAGCCTTC
size: -; D: TRBD1; V: TRBV4-1; J: TRBJ1-1; CDR3: CASSRGMGQGNTEAFF; DNA: TGCGCCAGCAGCCGCGGAATGGGACAGGGGAACACTGAAGCTTTCTTT
size: -; D: TRBD1; V: TRBV5-4; J: TRBJ1-2; CDR3: CASSLDRAGYTF; DNA: TGTGCCAGCAGCCTCGACAGGGCTGGCTACACCTTC
size: -; D: TRBD1; V: TRBV10-3; J: TRBJ2-1; CDR3: CAISDSGQGYNEQFF; DNA: TGTGCCATCAGTGATAGCGGACAGGGATACAATGAGCAGTTCTTC
size: few; D: -; V: TRBV5-1; J: TRBJ1-1; CDR3: CASSLGSSGMNTEAFF; DNA: TGCGCCAGCAGCTTGGGTTCCTCTGGCATGAACACTGAAGCTTTCTTT
size: once; D: -; V: TRBV27; J: TRBJ2-5; CDR3: CASSSYRNRLETQYF; DNA: TGTGCCAGCAGTTCGTACAGGAATAGGCTCGAGACCCAGTACTTC
size: once; D: -; V: TRBV6-5; J: TRBJ2-2; CDR3: CASSYSFGDGELFF; DNA: TGTGCCAGCAGTTACTCTTTCGGGGACGGGGAGCTGTTTTTT
size: -; D: TRBD1; V: TRBV2; J: TRBJ2-2; CDR3: CASSGDRGFNGELFF; DNA: TGTGCCAGCAGTGGGGACAGGGGATTTAACGGGGAGCTGTTTTTT
size: -; D: TRBD1; V: TRBV30; J: TRBJ2-7; CDR3: CAWNRGYYEQYF; DNA: TGTGCCTGGAACAGGGGTTACTACGAGCAGTACTTC
size: -; D: TRBD1; V: TRBV23-1; J: TRBJ1-6; CDR3: CASSQFGTGASPLHF; DNA: TGCGCCAGCAGTCAATTTGGGACAGGGGCCTCACCCCTCCACTTT
size: once; D: TRBD1; V: TRBV10-2; J: TRBJ2-3; CDR3: CASSLQGGRRDTQYF; DNA: TGCGCCAGCAGTTTACAGGGGGGTCGGCGAGATACGCAGTATTTT
size: -; D: TRBD1; V: TRBV25-1; J: TRBJ2-7; CDR3: CASSESGTASYEQYF; DNA: TGTGCCAGCAGTGAATCCGGGACAGCATCCTACGAGCAGTACTTC
size: -; D: TRBD1; V: TRBV19; J: TRBJ2-1; CDR3: CASSITRVRQGASSYNEQFF; DNA: TGTGCCAGTAGTATAACTCGAGTCCGACAGGGGGCCTCCTCCTACAATGAGCAGTTCTTC
size: -; D: TRBD1; V: TRBV7-2; J: TRBJ1-5; CDR3: CASSLVSGGSNQPQHF; DNA: TGTGCCAGCAGCTTGGTCTCAGGGGGGAGCAATCAGCCCCAGCATTTT
size: few; D: TRBD1; V: TRBV11-2; J: TRBJ2-5; CDR3: CASSGWDRQETQYF; DNA: TGTGCCAGCAGCGGGTGGGACAGACAAGAGACCCAGTACTTC
size: -; D: -; V: TRBV29-1; J: TRBJ2-3; CDR3: CSAPQQPGALADTQYF; DNA: TGCAGCGCTCCCCAACAACCAGGGGCGCTAGCAGATACGCAGTATTTT
size: -; D: TRBD2; V: TRBV7-9; J: TRBJ2-7; CDR3: CASSSSGASYEQYF; DNA: TGTGCCAGCAGCTCTAGCGGGGCGTCCTACGAGCAGTACTTC
size: -; D: TRBD2; V: TRBV11-2; J: TRBJ2-3; CDR3: CASSGWDYGTDTQYF; DNA: TGTGCCAGCAGTGGGTGGGACTATGGCACAGATACGCAGTATTTT